This T cell receptor beta chain was profiled in a study of blood T cell repertoires in COVID-19. Study-wide context: Samples of COVID-19 (acute and convalescent) were obtained from the United States, Italy and Spain. T cells, B-cell-depleted T cells, or PBMCs supplied cDNA or gDNA.

Source study methods: Researchers report that nucleated cell counts were estimated from reference gene primer amplification. The table came from immunoSEQ multiplex PCR; TCRdb's copy has only in-frame clones and leaves some out. The V and J calls and clone size are taken from that table; D and trimming were inferred from the DNA. The top ten hold about 0.91% of the sample, which has 450,000 or so clones, roughly 90% seen once. Germline assignment: CDR1 MGHRA and CDR2 YSYEKL. CDR3 length equals 17 residues. V gave up 0 bases and J gave up 6 bases; unmatched junction bases: 12. Seattle's cohort entered during active infection and was followed longitudinally.

The chain links TRBV4-1 to TRBJ2-3; 7 nucleotides align to TRBD2. This receptor was taken from a man aged 18 to 29 with COVID-19, enrolled during active disease. Input material: peripheral blood. The CDR3 spells CASSQDRAGVIGDTQYF. The CDR3 region has the DNA TGCGCCAGCAGCCAAGATAGGGCGGGAGTGATTGGCGATACGCAGTATTTT.